This T cell receptor beta chain was recovered during a study of cytomegalovirus exposure and HLA in healthy donors (dated by TCRdb to 2016 to 2017). Turning to the overall study: According to an earlier analysis of 587 of the donors, about 179 million T cells yielded roughly 110 million unique TCR beta sequences and around 280 Gb of sequence data. The study combined high-throughput TCR immunosequencing, statistical association of individual TCRs with disease status, and machine learning to predict cytomegalovirus infection status. Every discovery cohort repertoire had been produced on one sequencing platform. Typing coverage varied by locus: roughly 620-640 donors for A, B, C, DRB1 and DQB1; 500 to 550 for DQA1; some 610 for DPA1; around 490 for DPB1. An earlier analysis of 587 of the donors used high-throughput TCR beta sequencing to judge whether each TCR beta V gene segment behaved as functional or pseudogenic. A handful of DR-DQ haplotypes were handled as single units for association and clustering because linkage in the cohort was strong. Alongside the repertoire data, information on donor age, sex, ethnicity and CMV serostatus was compiled. Genome-wide SNP genotypes for about 65% of the 666 donors were used in a later genetic analysis, which treated that subset as a discovery cohort. Class I and class II HLA loci were covered by the typing at four-digit resolution. Of the 300 to 500 genotyped donors, 81% were placed in the genetic ancestry cluster associated with self-reported Caucasian donors. The study was designed to test whether signatures of past pathogen exposure could be identified by cataloging public T cell receptors. Using immunosequencing, the study profiled T cell repertoires from 500 to 800 subjects and related those repertoires to cytomegalovirus serostatus. To study patterns of TCR occurrence, a later analysis re-analyzed previously published TCR beta repertoires from 650 to 750 donors and added high-resolution HLA genotyping. On average, roughly 250,000 unique TCR beta nucleotide sequences were sequenced per donor among a few hundred genotyped donors of the cohort, with roughly 19% of those sequences being non-productive. Approximately 300 gigabases of sequencing data and around 87 million unique TCR sequences were included in an early release covering several hundred HLA-typed donors. Along with the roughly 700-subject first cohort, a separate validation cohort of around 120 different subjects was used. Rather than drawing on any new phenotypic data, the later analysis identified candidate immune exposures from TCR beta sequences and the way those sequences occurred across donors. Beyond this particular receptor, the publication reports: An association between a missense DCLRE1C variant and V-gene and J-gene trimming of TCR beta chains was found in a later genetic analysis and replicated in an independent cohort. CMV serostatus was the only immune exposure information available for the cohort. A later analysis found that most CMV-associated TCR beta chains appeared HLA-restricted, with HLA associations seemingly driven largely by CMV exposure. A further reported finding was that TCR beta sequences accurately predicted the HLA-A and HLA-B alleles for most subjects in the first cohort. In a later analysis, HLA-associated TCR beta chains showed more clonal expansion and lower generation probabilities than non-associated chains that were equally common. A later analysis associated about 17,000 TCR beta sequences with specific HLA alleles at a false discovery rate of 0.05. In an earlier analysis of around 600 of the donors, most TCR beta V segments appeared in productive rearrangements about 87% or about 30% of the time, broadly matching IMGT annotations. When HLA alleles, especially DR and DQ, strongly co-occurred, attributing TCR associations to individual alleles was difficult. A cluster of highly shared sequence variants was judged likely to be a technical artifact of the sequencing pipeline. Sequencing depth was assumed to be roughly uniform across donors in the presence/absence analyses, though that assumption may not hold. In vitro tests confirmed that a few of the cytomegalovirus-associated TCR beta chains recognize cytomegalovirus antigens. HLA typing was unavailable for some donors at each locus, so association tests used only the typed subset. Most TCR sequences were observed very rarely across donors, whereas some public TCRs were present in many individuals. Cytomegalovirus status was reported to be diagnosed by the classifier with high specificity and sensitivity in both the original and validation cohorts. The authors suggested that the approach could potentially be generalized to other disease states and immunological phenotypes. Because counts were too low, about 17 rarely observed V segments, including chromosome 9 orphons, were excluded from the earlier analysis of several hundred of the donors. According to a later analysis, parvovirus B19, influenza, CMV and Epstein-Barr virus appeared linked to several top co-occurrence clusters. In a later analysis, the rate of TCR association differed among HLA loci, with DRB1 alleles having the most associated TCRs and HLA-C alleles having the fewest. A later genetic analysis reported fewer N-insertions in productive TCRs among donors in an Asian-associated ancestry cluster than the approximately 700-donor mean. Correlated functional status among segregating V segments might be attributable to linkage disequilibrium, but an unknown experimental factor could not be ruled out. A total of fewer than 200 TCR beta chains were listed by the study as associated with cytomegalovirus. Only TCR beta chains were sequenced in this cohort, and the absence of alpha or paired-chain data limited detectable features.

A remark on this clone: Its antigen is not yet known. The record has no base qualities; no much larger clone is one base away.

The protocol used for the library was the immunoSEQ multiplex PCR assay. The multiplex PCR relied on a mix of 60 forward primers for TCR Vbeta segments and 13 reverse primers for TCR Jbeta segments. The CDR3 region of rearranged TCR beta genes was amplified from genomic DNA with a multiplex PCR assay. Amplified TCR beta libraries were sequenced as 87-base-pair reads on the Illumina HiSeq System. In the paper's pipeline: Across the 640 or so repertoires, a later analysis counted tens of millions of unique TCR beta chains, some 11 million of which were shared by at least two donors. Raw reads were error-corrected and collapsed into unique sequences with a nearest-neighbor algorithm that merged closely related sequences to remove PCR and sequencing errors. Alignment of CDR3 sequences to IMGT reference sequences was used to assign V, D and J gene segments. For a sequence to be retained, at least a six-nucleotide match to both a V gene segment and a J gene segment was required. A rearrangement counted as productive if the CDR3 had no stop codons and remained in frame with V and J, and every other rearrangement counted as non-productive. Following IMGT convention, CDR3 was defined as the stretch from the second conserved V-encoded cysteine to the conserved J-encoded phenylalanine. Sequences without an unambiguous match to a single V gene segment were excluded from the earlier analysis of approximately 600 of the donors. An earlier analysis of 587 of the donors classified V segments as functional when productive rearrangements were above 56.7% and as segregating when the standard deviation between donors was above 5%. A statistical classification framework was built to diagnose cytomegalovirus status from the catalog of TCR beta chain sequences. In a later analysis, TCR nucleotide sequences were compared against IMGT/GENE-DB human TR gene sequences so that V and J genes could be assigned. Using the TCRdist pipeline, a later analysis assigned CDR3 sequences along with most-parsimonious VDJ recombination scenarios. A later analysis defined each TCR beta chain by its CDR3 amino acid sequence plus V-gene family, and excluded reads lacking a unique V-gene family. As a way to deal with suspected cross-contamination and a sequencing artifact, a later analysis dropped over 550 nucleotide sequences that were highly shared and had low generation probability. In a later analysis, a clonal expansion index for each public chain was calculated from normalized within-repertoire ranks of inferred template counts. A later analysis computed generation probabilities with a VDJ recombination model fitted to out-of-frame rearrangements, and checked the results against IGoR. In a later analysis, hypergeometric tests were used to score TCR-TCR, TCR-HLA and TCR-CMV co-occurrence, with a repertoire-size bias correction applied to TCR pairs. False discovery rates were estimated in a later analysis by permuting HLA or CMV assignments 20 times. In a later analysis, co-occurring TCRs were grouped using DBSCAN, with TCRdist sequence similarity added in when clustering inside HLA-allele-positive subsets. Co-occurrence clustering excluded repertoires with fewer than 30,000 or more than 120,000 public chains, plus five with anomalous nucleotide sharing. This immuneACCESS table, as held by TCRdb, lists in-frame sequences with V and J called but not all clones. Of the missing ones, under half trace to an unresolved V gene in checked studies; the others have no known cause. That table gives V, J and clone size, and the DNA gave D and trimming. The sample table holds 110,000 or so clones, of which more than 65% were seen once. The ten largest account for 11% of the sample.

The cohort was made up of approximately 700 healthy bone marrow donors. All cohort members were sampled while nominally healthy, although unrecorded immune exposures were likely present. The donor tested CMV seropositive and was one of the 289 seropositive cohort members. A peripheral blood sample was collected from each donor, and TCR beta sequencing was performed on peripheral blood mononuclear cells. The Qiagen DNeasy Blood Extraction Kit was used to extract genomic DNA from the blood cell samples. This receptor was identified in a man aged 35 to 55 in good health and CMV-seropositive. Source material: PBMCs.

CDR3 loop: CSVEDPSGGLSEQYF. Here is the DNA: TGCAGCGTTGAAGATCCCAGCGGGGGTCTTTCCGAGCAGTACTTC. The chain uses TRBV29-1 and TRBJ2-7; the junction holds 8 bases that match TRBD2. Via the germline V gene, CDR1 is SQVTM and CDR2 ANQGSEA. Germline trimming: 0 bases from V, 6 bases from J; junction bases outside gene matches: 10. The CDR3 has 15 amino acids, counting the end cysteine and phenylalanine. Only CDR3 DNA remains: 45 bases, in frame from the first base.